What follows is one T cell receptor beta chain and its context. The target antigen is unknown. V was clipped by 4 bases and J by 3 bases, with 13 bases between them. Per germline, CDR1 ENHRY and CDR2 SYGVKD. The CDR3 sequence is 15 residues long. This entry is derived from a study of cytomegalovirus exposure and HLA in healthy donors. Broader study findings: In an earlier analysis, most TCR beta V segments were productive about 87% or about 30% of the time. An analysis that came later showed most CMV-associated TCR beta chains appearing HLA-restricted. With high specificity and sensitivity, the classifier reportedly diagnosed cytomegalovirus status.

Vbeta (60) and Jbeta (13) primers were used in the PCR. TCRdb's table, derived via immunoSEQ multiplex PCR, lists solely in-frame clones and lacks some. The repertoire consists of 30,000 to 40,000 clones, with over 90% occurring once and the leading ten covering less than 3.5%. The chain carries TRBV10-3 and TRBJ2-1, with D possibly matching TRBD2 (6 bases). Sample: PBMCs. This TCR was sampled from a woman under 30 in good health and CMV-seronegative. Here the CDR3 reads CAISGEAGIYNEQFF. In DNA, the CDR3 is TGTGCCATCAGTGGGGAGGCGGGAATCTACAATGAGCAGTTCTTC.